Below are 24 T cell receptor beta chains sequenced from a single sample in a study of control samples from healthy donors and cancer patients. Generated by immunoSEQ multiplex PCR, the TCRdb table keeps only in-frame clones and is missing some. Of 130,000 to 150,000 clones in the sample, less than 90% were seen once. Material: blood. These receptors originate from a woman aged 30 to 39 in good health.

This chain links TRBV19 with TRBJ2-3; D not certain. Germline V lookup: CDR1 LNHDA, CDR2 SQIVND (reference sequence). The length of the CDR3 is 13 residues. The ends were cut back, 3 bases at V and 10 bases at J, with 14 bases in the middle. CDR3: CASSISPDQAQYF. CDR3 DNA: TGTGCCAGTAGTATTTCCCCCGACCAGGCGCAGTATTTT. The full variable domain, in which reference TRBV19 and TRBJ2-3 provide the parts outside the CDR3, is DGGITQSPKYLFRKEGQNVTLSCEQNLNHDAMYWYRQDPGQGLRLIYYSQIVNDFQKGDIAEGYSVSREKKESFPLTVTSAQKNPTAFYLCASSISPDQAQYFGPGTRLTVL.

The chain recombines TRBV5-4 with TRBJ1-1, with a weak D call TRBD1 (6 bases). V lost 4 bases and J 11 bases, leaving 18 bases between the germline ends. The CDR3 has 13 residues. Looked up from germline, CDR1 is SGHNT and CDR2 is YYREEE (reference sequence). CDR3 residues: CASSPISGGVAFF. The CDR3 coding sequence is TGTGCCAGCAGCCCCATATCGGGGGGCGTTGCTTTCTTT.

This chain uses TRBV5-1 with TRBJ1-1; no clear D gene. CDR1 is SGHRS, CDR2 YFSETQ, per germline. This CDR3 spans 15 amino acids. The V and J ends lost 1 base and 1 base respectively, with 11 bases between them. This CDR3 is CASSLTWAGNTEAFF. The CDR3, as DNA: TGCGCCAGCAGCTTGACGTGGGCGGGGAACACTGAAGCTTTCTTT.

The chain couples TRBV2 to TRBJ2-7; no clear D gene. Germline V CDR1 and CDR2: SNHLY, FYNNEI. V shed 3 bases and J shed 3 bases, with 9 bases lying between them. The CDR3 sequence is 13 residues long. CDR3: CASSEGTVYEQYF. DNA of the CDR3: TGTGCCAGCAGTGAGGGCACGGTCTACGAGCAGTACTTC.

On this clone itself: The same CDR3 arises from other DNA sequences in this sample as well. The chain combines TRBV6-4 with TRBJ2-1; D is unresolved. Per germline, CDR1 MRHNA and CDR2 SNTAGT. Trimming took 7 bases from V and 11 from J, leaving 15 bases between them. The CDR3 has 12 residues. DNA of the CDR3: TGTGCCAGCACCCTAGACCCCGGGCAGCAGTTCTTC. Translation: CASTLDPGQQFF.

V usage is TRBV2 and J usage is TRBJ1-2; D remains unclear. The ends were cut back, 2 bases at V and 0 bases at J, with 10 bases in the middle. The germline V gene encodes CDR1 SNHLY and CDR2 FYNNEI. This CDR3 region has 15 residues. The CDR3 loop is CASSEQGYTNYGYTF. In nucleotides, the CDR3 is TGTGCCAGCAGTGAACAAGGATACACTAACTATGGCTACACCTTC.

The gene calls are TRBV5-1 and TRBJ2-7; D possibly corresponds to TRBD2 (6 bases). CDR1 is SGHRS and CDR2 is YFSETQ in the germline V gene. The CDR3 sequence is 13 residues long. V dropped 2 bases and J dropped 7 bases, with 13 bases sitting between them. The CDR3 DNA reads TGCGCCAGCAGCTTACATAGCGGCCGGGAGCAGTACTTC. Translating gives CASSLHSGREQYF.

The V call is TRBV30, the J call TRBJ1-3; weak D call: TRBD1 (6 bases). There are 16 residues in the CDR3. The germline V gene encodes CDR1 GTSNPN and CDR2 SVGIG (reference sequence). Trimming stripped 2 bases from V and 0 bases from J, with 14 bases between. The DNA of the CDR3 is TGTGCCTGGAGTAGAGACAGGCCGAGCTCTGGAAACACCATATATTTT. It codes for CAWSRDRPSSGNTIYF.

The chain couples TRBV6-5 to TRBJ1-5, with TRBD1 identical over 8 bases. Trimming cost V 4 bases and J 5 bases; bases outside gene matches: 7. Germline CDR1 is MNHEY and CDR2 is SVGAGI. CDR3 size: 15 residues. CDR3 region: CASSSQGAGDQPQHF. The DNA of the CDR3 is TGTGCCAGCAGTTCCCAGGGGGCGGGGGATCAGCCCCAGCATTTT.

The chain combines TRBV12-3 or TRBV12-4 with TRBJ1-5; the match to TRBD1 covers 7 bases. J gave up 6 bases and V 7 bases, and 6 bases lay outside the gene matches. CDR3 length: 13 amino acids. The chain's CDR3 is CASTQGVGQPQHF. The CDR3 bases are TGTGCCAGCACCCAGGGGGTGGGTCAGCCCCAGCATTTT.

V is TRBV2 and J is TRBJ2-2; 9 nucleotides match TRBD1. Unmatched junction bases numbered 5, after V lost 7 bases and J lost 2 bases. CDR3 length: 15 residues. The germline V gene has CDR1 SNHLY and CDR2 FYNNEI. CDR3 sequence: CASTQGQGNTGELFF. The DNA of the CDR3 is TGTGCCAGCACTCAGGGACAGGGTAACACCGGGGAGCTGTTTTTT.

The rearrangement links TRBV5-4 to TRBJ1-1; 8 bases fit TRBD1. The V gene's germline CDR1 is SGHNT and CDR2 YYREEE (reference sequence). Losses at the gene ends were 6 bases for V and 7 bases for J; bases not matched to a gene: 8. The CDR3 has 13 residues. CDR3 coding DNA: TGTGCCAGCAACTACAGGGGGGGTGGTGAAGCTTTCTTT. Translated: CASNYRGGGEAFF.

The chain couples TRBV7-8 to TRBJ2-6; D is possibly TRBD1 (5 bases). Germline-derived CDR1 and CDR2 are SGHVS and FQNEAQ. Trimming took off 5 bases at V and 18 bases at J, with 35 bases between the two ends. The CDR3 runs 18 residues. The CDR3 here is CASSPYGSRHSGANSKTF. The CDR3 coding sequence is TGTGCCAGCAGCCCTTACGGATCGAGGCACTCTGGGGCCAACAGCAAGACTTTC.

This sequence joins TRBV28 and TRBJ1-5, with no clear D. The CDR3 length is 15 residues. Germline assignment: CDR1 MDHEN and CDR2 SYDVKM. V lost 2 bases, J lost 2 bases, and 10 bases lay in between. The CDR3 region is CASSLSSRRNQPQHF. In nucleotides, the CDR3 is TGTGCCAGCAGTTTAAGTTCTAGGCGCAATCAGCCCCAGCATTTT.

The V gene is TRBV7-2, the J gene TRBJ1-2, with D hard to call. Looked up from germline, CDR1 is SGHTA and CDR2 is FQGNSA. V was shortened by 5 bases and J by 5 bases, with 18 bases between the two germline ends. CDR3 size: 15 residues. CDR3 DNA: TGTGCCAGCAGCCCCGCAGTAGGAATCACATATGGCTACACCTTC. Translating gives CASSPAVGITYGYTF.

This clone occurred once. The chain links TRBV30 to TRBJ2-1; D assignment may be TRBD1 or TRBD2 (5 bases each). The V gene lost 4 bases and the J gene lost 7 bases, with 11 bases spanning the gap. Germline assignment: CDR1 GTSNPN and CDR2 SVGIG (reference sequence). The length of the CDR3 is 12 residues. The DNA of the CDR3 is TGTGCCTGGATACGGGGCGGGAATGAGCAGTTCTTC. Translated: CAWIRGGNEQFF.

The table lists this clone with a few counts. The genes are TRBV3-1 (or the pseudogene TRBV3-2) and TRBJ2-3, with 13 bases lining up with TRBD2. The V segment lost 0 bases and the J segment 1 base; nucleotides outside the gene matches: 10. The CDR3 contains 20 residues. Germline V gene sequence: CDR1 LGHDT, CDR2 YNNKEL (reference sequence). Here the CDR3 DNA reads TGTGCCAGCAGCCAAGATTTGCCGACTAGCGGGAGGTGGGGCACAGATACGCAGTATTTT. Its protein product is CASSQDLPTSGRWGTDTQYF.

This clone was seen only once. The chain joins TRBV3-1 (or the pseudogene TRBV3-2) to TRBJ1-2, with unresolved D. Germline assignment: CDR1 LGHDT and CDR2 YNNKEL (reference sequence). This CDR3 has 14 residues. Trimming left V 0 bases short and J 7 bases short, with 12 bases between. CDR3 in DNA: TGTGCCAGCAGCCAAGAACGCGGGAATAGTGGCTACACCTTC. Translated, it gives CASSQERGNSGYTF.

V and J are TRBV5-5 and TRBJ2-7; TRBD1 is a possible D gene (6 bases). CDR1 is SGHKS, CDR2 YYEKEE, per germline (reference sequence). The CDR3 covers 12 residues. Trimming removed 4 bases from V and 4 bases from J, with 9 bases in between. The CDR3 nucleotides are TGTGCCAGCAGCACAACAGGGTACGAGCAGTACTTC. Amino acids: CASSTTGYEQYF.

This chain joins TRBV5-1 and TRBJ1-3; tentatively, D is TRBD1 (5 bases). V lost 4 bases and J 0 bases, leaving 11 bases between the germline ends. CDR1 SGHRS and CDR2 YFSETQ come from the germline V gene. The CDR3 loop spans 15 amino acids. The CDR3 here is CASSPRDVSGNTIYF. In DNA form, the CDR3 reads TGCGCCAGCAGCCCCAGGGACGTCTCTGGAAACACCATATATTTT.

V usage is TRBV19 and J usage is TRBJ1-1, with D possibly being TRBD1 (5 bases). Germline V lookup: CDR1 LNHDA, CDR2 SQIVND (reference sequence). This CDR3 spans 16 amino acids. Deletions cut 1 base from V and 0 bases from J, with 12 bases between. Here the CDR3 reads CASSIGWGDLNTEAFF. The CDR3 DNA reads TGTGCCAGTAGTATAGGGTGGGGGGATTTGAACACTGAAGCTTTCTTT.

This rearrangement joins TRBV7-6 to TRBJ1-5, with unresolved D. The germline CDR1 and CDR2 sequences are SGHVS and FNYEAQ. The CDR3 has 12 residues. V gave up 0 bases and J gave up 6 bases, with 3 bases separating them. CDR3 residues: CASSLAGQPQHF. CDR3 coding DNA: TGTGCCAGCAGCTTAGCCGGTCAGCCCCAGCATTTT.

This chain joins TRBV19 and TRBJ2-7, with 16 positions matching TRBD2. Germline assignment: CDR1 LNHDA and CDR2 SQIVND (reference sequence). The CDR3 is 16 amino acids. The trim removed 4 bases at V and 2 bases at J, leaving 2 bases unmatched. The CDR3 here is CASSTGTSGRAYEQYF. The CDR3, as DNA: TGTGCCAGTAGTACCGGGACTAGCGGGAGGGCCTACGAGCAGTACTTC.

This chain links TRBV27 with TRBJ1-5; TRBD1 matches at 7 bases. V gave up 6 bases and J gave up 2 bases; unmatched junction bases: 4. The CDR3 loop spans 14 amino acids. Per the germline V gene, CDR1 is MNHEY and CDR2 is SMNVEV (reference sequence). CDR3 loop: CASSRQGGNQPQHF. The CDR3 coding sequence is TGTGCCAGCAGCCGACAGGGAGGCAATCAGCCCCAGCATTTT.